These 20 T cell receptor beta chains were all obtained from the same sample, sequenced in a study of T cells in narcolepsy. Assay: immunoSEQ multiplex PCR; the TCRdb copy retains only in-frame clones and omits some. The sample shows tens of thousands of clones, about 80% of them seen only once. What was sequenced was CD45RA- memory CD4+ T cells from PBMCs. The receptors here all came from a human donor with narcolepsy.

This clone was recorded once. CDR3 bases: TGTGCCAGTAGTCCCGGCGGGGGTGGCAATCAGCCCCAGCATTTT. As protein: CASSPGGGGNQPQHF. This rearrangement joins TRBV19 to TRBJ1-5, with D possibly TRBD1 on 5 matching bases. The CDR3 spans 15 residues. Looked up from germline, CDR1 is LNHDA and CDR2 is SQIVND (reference sequence). V was shortened by 5 bases and J by 2 bases, with 13 bases between the two germline ends. The full variable domain, with the rest looked up from reference TRBV19 and TRBJ1-5, is DGGITQSPKYLFRKEGQNVTLSCEQNLNHDAMYWYRQDPGQGLRLIYYSQIVNDFQKGDIAEGYSVSREKKESFPLTVTSAQKNPTAFYLCASSPGGGGNQPQHFGDGTRLSIL.

The CDR3 region is CASSLLDREGYTF. The CDR3 nucleotides read TGTGCCAGCAGTTTACTAGACAGGGAGGGCTACACCTTC. The chain links TRBV11-2 to TRBJ1-2; 7 bases agree with TRBD1. With 6 bases clipped from V and 8 bases from J, the junction kept 9 bases outside the gene matches. The CDR3 has 13 residues. The germline CDR1 and CDR2 sequences are SGHAT and FQNNGV.

The rearrangement uses TRBV19 and TRBJ1-6; 8 positions agree with TRBD1. This CDR3 region has 16 residues. CDR1 LNHDA and CDR2 SQIVND come from the germline V gene (reference sequence). V shed 9 bases, J shed 5 bases, and the junction held 12 bases outside the gene matches. CDR3 sequence reads: CASRGAGGSNNSPLHF. CDR3 coding DNA: TGTGCCAGCAGAGGGGCAGGGGGCTCAAATAATTCACCCCTCCACTTT.

The chain joins TRBV6-5 to TRBJ1-6; TRBD1 agrees at 7 bases. The V gene's germline CDR1 is MNHEY and CDR2 SVGAGI. The CDR3 contains 15 residues. V was clipped by 2 bases and J by 7 bases; unmatched bases: 5. This CDR3 is CASSYPRDRNSPLHF. In DNA form, the CDR3 reads TGTGCCAGCAGTTACCCTAGGGACAGAAATTCACCCCTCCACTTT.

The J gene is TRBJ1-4, the V gene TRBV18; unclear D gene. Trimming took off 1 base at V and 8 bases at J, with 8 bases between the two ends. Germline V CDR1 and CDR2: KGHSH, LQKENI. The CDR3 has 13 residues. CDR3 sequence (DNA): TGTGCCAGCTCACCACTCCCGGGGGAAAAACTGTTTTTT. Protein sequence: CASSPLPGEKLFF.

V and J are TRBV18 and TRBJ2-2, with D possibly being TRBD1 or TRBD2 (5 bases each). Germline-derived CDR1 and CDR2 are KGHSH and LQKENI. V was trimmed by 4 bases and J by 6 bases, leaving 15 bases between them. This CDR3 contains 15 residues. The CDR3 loop reads CASSLTGPAAGELFF. The CDR3 region has the DNA TGTGCCAGCTCACTAACGGGACCCGCCGCCGGGGAGCTGTTTTTT.

This clone occurred once. This chain uses TRBV7-2 with TRBJ1-1; 10 bases match TRBD1. From germline, CDR1 is SGHTA and CDR2 FQGNSA. The junction had 10 bases not matched to a gene; V was cut back by 3 bases and J by 9 bases. CDR3 length: 15 amino acids. The CDR3 DNA reads TGTGCCAGCAGCTTTTTCCTCCGGACAGGGGGACAAGCTTTCTTT. Protein product: CASSFFLRTGGQAFF.

In its sample, this clone was seen once. This chain uses TRBV6-5 with TRBJ2-3; D unclear. CDR1 and CDR2 from the germline V gene are MNHEY and SVGAGI. Deletions cut 8 bases from V and 1 base from J, with 10 bases between. The CDR3 is 13 amino acids. The CDR3 sequence: CASLSPGTDTQYF. The CDR3 nucleotides are TGTGCCAGCTTAAGTCCCGGCACAGATACGCAGTATTTT.

The table lists this clone with a count of one. It is likely a read error, because the conserved phenylalanine at the end of the CDR3 is missing. The rearrangement uses TRBV10-1 and TRBJ1-1, with D tentatively TRBD1 (5 bases). V lost 2 bases to trimming and J lost 1 base, with 8 bases between them. The CDR3 contains 14 residues. Germline assignment: CDR1 WNHNN and CDR2 SYGVQD (reference sequence). The CDR3 DNA sequence: TGCGCCAGCAGTGAGGGGGGATCGAACACTGAAGCTTTCCTT. This encodes CASSEGGSNTEAFL.

This sequence joins TRBV6-6 and TRBJ1-2; D not certain. Trimming took off 2 bases at V and 0 bases at J, with 7 bases between the two ends. CDR3 length: 14 residues. CDR1 is MNHNY and CDR2 is SVGAGI in the germline V gene (reference sequence). The CDR3 reads CASSYQFSNYGYTF. The CDR3 nucleotides are TGTGCCAGCAGTTACCAATTTTCTAACTATGGCTACACCTTC.

The rearrangement joins TRBV9 to TRBJ2-5, with D maybe TRBD2 (6 bases). Trimming cost V 0 bases and J 5 bases, with 8 bases left between them. Germline lookup yields CDR1 SGDLS and CDR2 YYNGEE. This CDR3 is built from 13 residues. CDR3 coding DNA: TGTGCCAGCAGCGTAGAGGAGGGTGAGACCCAGTACTTC. Translated, it gives CASSVEEGETQYF.

A single count supports this clone. Within the sample, other DNA sequences also encode this same CDR3. V usage is TRBV28 and J usage is TRBJ2-5, with 9 bases aligning to TRBD1. In germline, CDR1 is MDHEN, CDR2 SYDVKM. CDR3 length equals 15 residues. V lost 1 base and J lost 3; bases outside the gene matches: 3. The CDR3 DNA sequence: TGTGCCAGCAGTTTATCGGGGACAGGGAAAGAGACCCAGTACTTC. It codes for CASSLSGTGKETQYF.

The V call is TRBV5-1, the J call TRBJ2-5, with D possibly called TRBD1 or TRBD2 (5 bases each). The CDR3 is 14 amino acids. CDR1 and CDR2 (germline): SGHRS, YFSETQ. The V gene lost 3 bases and the J gene lost 4 bases, with 13 bases spanning the gap. For the CDR3, the DNA is TGCGCCAGCAGCTCTGGGTTTGGGGGAGAGACCCAGTACTTC. Its translation is CASSSGFGGETQYF.

The chain uses TRBV5-1 and TRBJ2-3, with 9 bases lining up with TRBD2. The CDR3 is made up of 16 amino acids. Germline V gives CDR1 SGHRS, CDR2 YFSETQ. The trim removed 0 bases at V and 6 bases at J, leaving 8 bases unmatched. CDR3 residues: CASSLDSGGPGDTQYF. In DNA form, the CDR3 reads TGCGCCAGCAGCTTGGACAGCGGGGGGCCAGGGGATACGCAGTATTTT.

The chain links TRBV30 to TRBJ2-1, with 10 bases aligning to TRBD2. The CDR3 length is 15 residues. V was clipped by 2 bases and J by 6 bases; unmatched bases: 7. Per germline, CDR1 GTSNPN and CDR2 SVGIG (reference sequence). In DNA form, the CDR3 reads TGTGCCTGGAGTCGGGGTAGCGGGGGGCTCAATGAGCAGTTCTTC. Its protein product is CAWSRGSGGLNEQFF.

The count of this clone is one. V and J are TRBV29-1 and TRBJ2-1; D is perhaps TRBD2 (6 bases). V dropped 0 bases and J dropped 9 bases, with 15 bases sitting between them. Germline lookup yields CDR1 SQVTM and CDR2 ANQGSEA. The CDR3 loop spans 14 amino acids. The CDR3 coding sequence is TGCAGCGTTGAAGATCCCCGCGGGGTCAGTGAGCAGTTCTTC. Translating gives CSVEDPRGVSEQFF.

This chain joins TRBV5-1 and TRBJ1-1; D is uncertain. CDR3 length: 13 residues. V was trimmed by 0 bases and J by 3 bases, leaving 6 bases between them. Per the germline V gene, CDR1 is SGHRS and CDR2 is YFSETQ. CDR3 nucleotide sequence: TGCGCCAGCAGCTTGGACAGCTACACTGAAGCTTTCTTT. Translation: CASSLDSYTEAFF.

V and J are TRBV9 and TRBJ1-3, with D unresolved. The CDR3 covers 15 residues. V was cut by 0 bases and J by 3 bases, with 10 bases left in between. CDR1 and CDR2 (germline): SGDLS, YYNGEE. CDR3 DNA: TGTGCCAGCAGCGTAGAGGGCAACTATGGAAACACCATATATTTT. It codes for CASSVEGNYGNTIYF.

The chain recombines TRBV12-5 with TRBJ1-2; TRBD1 agrees at 7 bases. Germline-derived CDR1 and CDR2 are LGHNT and FRNRAP. This CDR3 comprises 14 residues. V shed 3 bases and J 4 bases; nucleotides not matched to a gene: 5. CDR3 loop: CASGLGGKGYGYTF. In DNA, the CDR3 is TGTGCTAGTGGTTTAGGGGGCAAGGGCTATGGCTACACCTTC.

This chain links TRBV29-1 with TRBJ2-4, with TRBD1 matching over 10 bases. The CDR3 is 13 residues long. Germline values: CDR1 SQVTM, CDR2 ANQGSEA. J lost 7 bases, V lost 7 bases, and 7 bases had no gene match. CDR3 nucleotides: TGCAGCGCCCTGGGACAGGGGATGAACATTCAGTACTTC. Translation gives CSALGQGMNIQYF. The full variable domain, with the rest looked up from reference TRBV29-1 and TRBJ2-4, is SAVISQKPSRDICQRGTSLTIQCQVDSQVTMMFWYRQQPGQSLTLIATANQGSEATYESGFVIDKFPISRPNLTFSTLTVSNMSPEDSSIYLCSALGQGMNIQYFGAGTRLSVL.